These 3 T cell receptor beta chains were sequenced from one sample in a study of T cell clusters in autoimmune cytopenias. Each sample's input was roughly 250 ng genomic DNA, 30,000 to 45,000 genome equivalents. TRB rearrangements were amplified by touch-down multiplex PCR with mixed TRB-A/B primers. TCRdb derives one entry per CDR3 protein from the multiplex PCR reads, leaving out DNA. The specimen's table records some 7,600 distinct CDR3 sequences. Sequencing used peripheral blood. Receptor source: a human donor with an autoimmune cytopenia or autoimmune hepatitis (not recorded which).

Judged by frequency, this clonotype is medium-sized (0.01 to 0.1%). The gene calls are TRBV19 and TRBJ2-1; TCRdb proposes TRBD2, but this gene call is untestable without DNA. The CDR3 length is 18 residues. Per germline, CDR1 LNHDA and CDR2 SQIVND (reference sequence). The CDR3 reads CASSFRFVGAGGYNEQFF.

This rearrangement joins TRBV24-1 to TRBJ1-1; lacking DNA, the TRBD1 call made by TCRdb goes unchecked. CDR1 is KGHDR and CDR2 is SFDVKD in the germline V gene. The CDR3 is 15 amino acids. The CDR3 is CATSTWDRGVREAFF.

This clonotype ranks as medium-sized in terms of frequency. This chain links TRBV7-6 with TRBJ2-7; TCRdb indicates TRBD1, and absent DNA this call remains unverified. Looked up from germline, CDR1 is SGHVS and CDR2 is FNYEAQ. This CDR3 is 14 amino acids long. CDR3 sequence reads: CASSLRAGWDEQYF.